The entry below describes one T cell receptor beta chain. Its target is not known. Time point reported: peripheral blood 6 weeks after treatment start. Every PCR received spiked-in synthetic TCR analog templates. Clones were sequenced by immunoSEQ multiplex PCR, and TCRdb holds only the in-frame ones, with some missing. The table has roughly 100,000 clones, roughly 80% seen once. This record belongs to a study of PD-L1 blockade in urothelial cancer. Study information: Patients with male sex and bladder-origin urothelial cancer accounted for about nine tenths of the roughly 29 enrolled. Of prior chemotherapy regimens, patients had received between 0 and 3. Study findings and constraints: Lower than median blood TCR clonality before treatment predicted better survival.

The germline gives CDR1 SNHLY, CDR2 FYNNEI. The V end lost 6 bases, the J end lost 7 bases, and 9 bases lay between the germline ends. The CDR3 has 11 amino acids. This receptor was obtained from a man between 65 and 85 years old with urothelial cancer. V usage is TRBV2 and J usage is TRBJ1-2; D not resolved. The material sequenced was PBMCs, taken around atezolizumab (anti-PD-L1) treatment. CDR3 sequence reads: CASRRDGGYTF. CDR3 nucleotides: TGTGCCAGCAGGAGGGATGGTGGCTACACCTTC.